Included here is one TCR beta chain sequence, with context. Its antigen is as yet unknown. There are 13 residues in the CDR3. The germline V gene encodes CDR1 MRHNA and CDR2 SNTAGT. The junction had 5 bases not matched to a gene; V was cut back by 5 bases and J by 8 bases. The source of the sample is a study of cytomegalovirus exposure and HLA in healthy donors. It was with 60 Vbeta and 13 Jbeta primers that the PCR ran. Assay: immunoSEQ multiplex PCR; the TCRdb copy retains only in-frame clones and omits some. The table records roughly 150,000 clones, over 60% of them present only once. Findings and caveats of the study: Approximately 17,000 TCR beta sequences were associated with HLA alleles at 0.05 false discovery rate in a later analysis. There were a few CMV-associated chains whose specificity for CMV antigens was confirmed in vitro. In a later analysis, productive TCRs from donors in an Asian-associated ancestry cluster reportedly carried fewer N-insertions than the cohort mean. It was in a later analysis that TCR association rates were seen to vary by HLA locus, highest for DRB1 and lowest for HLA-C.

The receptor was derived from a male donor in good health and CMV-seronegative. The chain couples TRBV6-4 to TRBJ2-1, with 8 bases aligning to TRBD2. The sample consisted of PBMCs. CDR3: CASSPGLADEQFF. The DNA of the CDR3 is TGTGCCAGCAGTCCCGGACTAGCCGATGAGCAGTTCTTC.